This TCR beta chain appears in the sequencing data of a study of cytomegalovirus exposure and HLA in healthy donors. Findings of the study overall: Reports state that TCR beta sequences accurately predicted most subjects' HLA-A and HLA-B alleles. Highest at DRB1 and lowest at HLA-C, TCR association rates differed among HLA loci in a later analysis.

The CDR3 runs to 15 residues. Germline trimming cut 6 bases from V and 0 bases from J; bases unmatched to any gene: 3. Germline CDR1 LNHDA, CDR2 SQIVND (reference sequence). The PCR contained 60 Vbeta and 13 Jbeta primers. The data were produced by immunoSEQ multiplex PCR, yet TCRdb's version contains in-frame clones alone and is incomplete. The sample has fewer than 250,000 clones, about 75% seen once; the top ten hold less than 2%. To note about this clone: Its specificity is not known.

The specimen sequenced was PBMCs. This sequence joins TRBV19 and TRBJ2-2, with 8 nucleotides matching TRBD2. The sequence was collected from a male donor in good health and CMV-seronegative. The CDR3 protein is CASSWRGANTGELFF. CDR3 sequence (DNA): TGTGCCAGTAGCTGGCGGGGGGCGAACACCGGGGAGCTGTTTTTT.